This T cell receptor beta chain was found in a study of T-cell memory formation after mild COVID-19. Study information: Most TCR clusters belonged to a single donor.

Each CDR3 protein is one row after TCRdb ran MiXCR on the 5' RACE reads. The profile shows about 360,000 distinct CDR3 sequences, 13% to 15% of them singletons. V dropped 1 base and J dropped 0 bases, with 10 bases sitting between them. This CDR3 contains 16 residues. From germline, CDR1 is KGHSH and CDR2 LQKENI. Only a few counts were recorded for this clonotype. The rearrangement links TRBV18 to TRBJ2-1; possibly TRBD2 for D (6 bases). This sequence was found in a man between 18 and 35 years old who had mild COVID-19 (a few samples of this study predate the infection). Cell type and time point are not known. Sequencing used PBMCs or a T cell subset sorted from them (not recorded which). The CDR3 loop is CASSPRRGSSYNEQFF. The CDR3 coding sequence is TGTGCCAGCTCACCACGGCGGGGAAGCTCCTACAATGAGCAGTTCTTC.